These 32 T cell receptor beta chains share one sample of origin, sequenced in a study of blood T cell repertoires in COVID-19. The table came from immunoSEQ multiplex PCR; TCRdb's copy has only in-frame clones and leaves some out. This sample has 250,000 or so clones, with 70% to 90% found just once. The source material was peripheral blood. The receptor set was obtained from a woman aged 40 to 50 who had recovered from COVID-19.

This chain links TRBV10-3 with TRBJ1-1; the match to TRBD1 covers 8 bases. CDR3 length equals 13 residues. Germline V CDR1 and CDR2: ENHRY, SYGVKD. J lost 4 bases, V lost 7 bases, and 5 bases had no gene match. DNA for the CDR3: TGTGCCATCACTAGGACAGGGAGCACTGAAGCTTTCTTT. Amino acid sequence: CAITRTGSTEAFF.

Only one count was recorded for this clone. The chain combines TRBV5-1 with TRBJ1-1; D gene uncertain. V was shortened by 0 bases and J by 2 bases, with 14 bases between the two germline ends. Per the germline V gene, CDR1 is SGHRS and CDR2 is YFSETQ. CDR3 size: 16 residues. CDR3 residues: CASSLAGAALNTEAFF. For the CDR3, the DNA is TGCGCCAGCAGCTTGGCCGGTGCCGCCCTTAACACTGAAGCTTTCTTT. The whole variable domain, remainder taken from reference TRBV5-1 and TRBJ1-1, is KAGVTQTPRYLIKTRGQQVTLSCSPISGHRSVSWYQQTPGQGLQFLFEYFSETQRNKGNFPGRFSGRQFSNSRSEMNVSTLELGDSALYLCASSLAGAALNTEAFFGQGTRLTVV.

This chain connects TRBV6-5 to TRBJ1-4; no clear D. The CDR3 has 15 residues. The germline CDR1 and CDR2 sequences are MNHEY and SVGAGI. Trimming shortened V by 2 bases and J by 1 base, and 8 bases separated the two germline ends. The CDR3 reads CASSYVRGTNEKLFF. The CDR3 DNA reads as TGTGCCAGCAGTTACGTCCGCGGAACTAATGAAAAACTGTTTTTT.

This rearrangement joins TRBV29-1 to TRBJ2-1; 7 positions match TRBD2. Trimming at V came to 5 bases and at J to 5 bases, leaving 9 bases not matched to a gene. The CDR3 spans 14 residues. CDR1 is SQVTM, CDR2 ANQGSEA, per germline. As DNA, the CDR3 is TGCAGCGTTATAAGGTCTAGCGGTAACAATGAGCAGTTCTTC. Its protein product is CSVIRSSGNNEQFF.

Here the CDR3 DNA reads TGTGCCAGCAGCTCGGGGGACAGGTCCTACGAGCAGTACGTC. This sequence encodes CASSSGDRSYEQYV. The V gene is TRBV5-6, the J gene TRBJ2-7; TRBD1 aligns across 8 bases. The CDR3 has 14 amino acids. Germline CDR1 and CDR2: SGHDT and YYEEEE. Trimming at V came to 3 bases and at J to 1 base, leaving 3 bases not matched to a gene.

CDR3: CATSSRQVSGQPQHF. The CDR3 bases are TGTGCCACCAGCAGTAGACAGGTCTCGGGTCAGCCCCAGCATTTT. The rearrangement links TRBV15 to TRBJ1-5, with D perhaps TRBD1 (6 bases). Per germline, CDR1 LNHNV and CDR2 YYDKDF (reference sequence). V shed 3 bases and J shed 6 bases, with 15 bases lying between them. The CDR3 length is 15 residues.

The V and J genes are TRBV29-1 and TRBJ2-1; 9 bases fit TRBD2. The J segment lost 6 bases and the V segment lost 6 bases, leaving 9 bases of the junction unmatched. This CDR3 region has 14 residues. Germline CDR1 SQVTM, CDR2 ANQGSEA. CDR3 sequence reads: CSVSGSGSPNEQFF. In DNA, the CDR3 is TGCAGCGTCTCCGGTAGCGGGAGTCCCAATGAGCAGTTCTTC.

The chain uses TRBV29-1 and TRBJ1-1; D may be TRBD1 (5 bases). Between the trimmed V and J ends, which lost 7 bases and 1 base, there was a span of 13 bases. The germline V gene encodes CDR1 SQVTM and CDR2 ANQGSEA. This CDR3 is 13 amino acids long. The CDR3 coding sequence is TGCAGCGCCCGACAGCCTGCGAACACTGAAGCTTTCTTT. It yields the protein CSARQPANTEAFF. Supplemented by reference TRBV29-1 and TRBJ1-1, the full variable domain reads SAVISQKPSRDICQRGTSLTIQCQVDSQVTMMFWYRQQPGQSLTLIATANQGSEATYESGFVIDKFPISRPNLTFSTLTVSNMSPEDSSIYLCSARQPANTEAFFGQGTRLTVV.

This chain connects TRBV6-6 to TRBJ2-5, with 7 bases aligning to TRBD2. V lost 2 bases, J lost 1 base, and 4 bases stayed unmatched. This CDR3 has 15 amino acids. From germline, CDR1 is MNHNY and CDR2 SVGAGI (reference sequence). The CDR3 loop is CASSYGTTPQETQYF. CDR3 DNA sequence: TGTGCCAGCAGTTACGGGACTACCCCCCAAGAGACCCAGTACTTC.

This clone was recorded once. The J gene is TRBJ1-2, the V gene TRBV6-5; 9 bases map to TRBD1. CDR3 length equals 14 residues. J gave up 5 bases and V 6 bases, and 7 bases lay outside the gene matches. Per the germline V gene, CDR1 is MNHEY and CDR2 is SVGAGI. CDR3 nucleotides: TGTGCCAGCAGCTTAGAGACAGGGGGATATGGCTACACCTTC. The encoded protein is CASSLETGGYGYTF.

CDR3 residues: CASTNRVAGELFF. The CDR3 DNA follows: TGTGCCAGCACAAACAGGGTAGCAGGGGAGCTGTTTTTT. V usage is TRBV7-9 and J usage is TRBJ2-2, with a weak D call TRBD1 (6 bases). V dropped 7 bases and J dropped 8 bases, with 14 bases sitting between them. The germline gives CDR1 SEHNR, CDR2 FQNEAQ (reference sequence). The CDR3 has 13 residues.

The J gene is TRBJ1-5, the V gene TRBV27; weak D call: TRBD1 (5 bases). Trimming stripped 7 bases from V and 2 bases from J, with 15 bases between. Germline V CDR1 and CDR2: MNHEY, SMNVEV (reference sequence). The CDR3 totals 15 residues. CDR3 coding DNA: TGTGCCAGCACTTCTATCTCGGGGGGCAATCAGCCCCAGCATTTT. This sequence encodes CASTSISGGNQPQHF.

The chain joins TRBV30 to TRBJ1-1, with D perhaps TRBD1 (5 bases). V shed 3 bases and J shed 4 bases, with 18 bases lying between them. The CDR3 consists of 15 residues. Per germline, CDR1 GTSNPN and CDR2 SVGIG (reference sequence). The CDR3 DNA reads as TGTGCCTGGAGCCCCCGGCGGGGCGAGGGCACTGAAGCTTTCTTT. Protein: CAWSPRRGEGTEAFF.

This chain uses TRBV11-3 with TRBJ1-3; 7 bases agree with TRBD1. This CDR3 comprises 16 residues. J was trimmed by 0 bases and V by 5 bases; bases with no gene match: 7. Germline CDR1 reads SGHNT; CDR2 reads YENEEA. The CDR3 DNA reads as TGTGCCAGCAGCCGAGACAGGGTCTCCTCTGGAAACACCATATATTTT. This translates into CASSRDRVSSGNTIYF. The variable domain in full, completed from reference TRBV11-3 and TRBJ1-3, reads EAGVVQSPRYKIIEKKQPVAFWCNPISGHNTLYWYLQNLGQGPELLIRYENEEAVDDSQLPKDRFSAERLKGVDSTLKIQPAELGDSAVYLCASSRDRVSSGNTIYFGEGSWLTVV.

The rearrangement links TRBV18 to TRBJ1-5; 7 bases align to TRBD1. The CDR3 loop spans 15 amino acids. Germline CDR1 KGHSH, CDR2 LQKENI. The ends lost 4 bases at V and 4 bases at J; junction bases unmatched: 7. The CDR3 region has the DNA TGTGCCAGCTCACTACAGGGGATTGCAAATCAGCCCCAGCATTTT. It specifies CASSLQGIANQPQHF.

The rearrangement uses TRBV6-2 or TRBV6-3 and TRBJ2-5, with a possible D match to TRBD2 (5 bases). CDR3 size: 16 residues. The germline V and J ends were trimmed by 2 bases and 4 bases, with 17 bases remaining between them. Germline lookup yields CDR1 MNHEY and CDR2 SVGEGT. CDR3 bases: TGTGCCAGCAGTTACGGCTTAGCGCGGGTGGGAGAGACCCAGTACTTC. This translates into CASSYGLARVGETQYF.

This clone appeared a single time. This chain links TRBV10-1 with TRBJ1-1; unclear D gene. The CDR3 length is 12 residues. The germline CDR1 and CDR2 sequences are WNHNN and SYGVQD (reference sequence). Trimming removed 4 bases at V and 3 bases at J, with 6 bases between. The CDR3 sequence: CASSVGDTEAFF. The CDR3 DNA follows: TGCGCCAGCAGTGTGGGAGACACTGAAGCTTTCTTT.

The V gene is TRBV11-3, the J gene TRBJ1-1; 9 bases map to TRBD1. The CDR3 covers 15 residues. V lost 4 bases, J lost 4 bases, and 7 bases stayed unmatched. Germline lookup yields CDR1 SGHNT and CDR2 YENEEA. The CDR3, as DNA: TGTGCCAGCAGCTCTACAGGGGGCCTGGGCACTGAAGCTTTCTTT. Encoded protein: CASSSTGGLGTEAFF.

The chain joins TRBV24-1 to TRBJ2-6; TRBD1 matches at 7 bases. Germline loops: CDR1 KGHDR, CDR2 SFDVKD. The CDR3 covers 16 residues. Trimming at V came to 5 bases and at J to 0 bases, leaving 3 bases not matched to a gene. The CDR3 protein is CATSGTGLSGANVLTF. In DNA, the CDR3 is TGTGCCACCAGTGGGACAGGCCTCTCTGGGGCCAACGTCCTGACTTTC.

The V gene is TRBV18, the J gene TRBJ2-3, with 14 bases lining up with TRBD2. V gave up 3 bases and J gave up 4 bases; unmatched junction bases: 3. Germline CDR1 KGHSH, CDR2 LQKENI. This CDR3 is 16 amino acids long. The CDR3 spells CASSPRLAGGPDTQYF. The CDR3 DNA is TGTGCCAGCTCACCCCGACTAGCGGGAGGGCCAGATACGCAGTATTTT.

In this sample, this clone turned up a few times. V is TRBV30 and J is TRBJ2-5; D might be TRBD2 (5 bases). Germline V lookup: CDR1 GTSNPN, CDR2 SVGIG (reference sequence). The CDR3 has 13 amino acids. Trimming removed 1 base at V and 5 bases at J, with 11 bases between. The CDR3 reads CAWSGGPGETQYF. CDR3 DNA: TGTGCCTGGAGTGGCGGCCCGGGGGAGACCCAGTACTTC.

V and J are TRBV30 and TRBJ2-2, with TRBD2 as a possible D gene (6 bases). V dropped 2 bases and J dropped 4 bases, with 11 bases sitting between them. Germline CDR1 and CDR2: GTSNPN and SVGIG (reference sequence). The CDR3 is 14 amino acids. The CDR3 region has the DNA TGTGCCTGGAGTACGGGAGTTGTCACCGGGGAGCTGTTTTTT. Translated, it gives CAWSTGVVTGELFF.

CDR3 nucleotide sequence: TGTGCCAGCAGTTACATCAGGCGCACAGATACGCAGTATTTT. Its translation is CASSYIRRTDTQYF. The chain carries TRBV6-2 or TRBV6-3 and TRBJ2-3; no definite D call. The germline CDR1 and CDR2 sequences are MNHEY and SVGEGT. V was cut by 2 bases and J by 1 base, with 7 bases left in between. The CDR3 has 14 residues.

This CDR3 is CASSPGWAGRYEQYF. CDR3 coding DNA: TGTGCCAGCAGCCCTGGGTGGGCAGGGCGCTACGAGCAGTACTTC. This chain connects TRBV7-9 to TRBJ2-7; a weak D match, TRBD1 (5 bases). The CDR3 is 15 amino acids. Trimming took off 5 bases at V and 3 bases at J, with 17 bases between the two ends. Germline V gene lookup returns CDR1 SEHNR and CDR2 FQNEAQ (reference sequence).

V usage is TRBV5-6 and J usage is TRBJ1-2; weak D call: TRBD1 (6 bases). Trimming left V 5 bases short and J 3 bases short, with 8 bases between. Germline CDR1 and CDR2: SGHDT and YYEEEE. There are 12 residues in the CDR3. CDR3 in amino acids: CASRWGHYGYTF. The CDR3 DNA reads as TGTGCCAGCAGATGGGGGCACTATGGCTACACCTTC.

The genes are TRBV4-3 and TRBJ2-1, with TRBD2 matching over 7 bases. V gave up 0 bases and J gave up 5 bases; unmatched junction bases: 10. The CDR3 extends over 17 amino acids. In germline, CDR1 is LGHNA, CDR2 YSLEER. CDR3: CASSQDGGRAWDNEQFF. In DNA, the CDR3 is TGCGCCAGCAGCCAAGATGGGGGGAGGGCGTGGGACAATGAGCAGTTCTTC.

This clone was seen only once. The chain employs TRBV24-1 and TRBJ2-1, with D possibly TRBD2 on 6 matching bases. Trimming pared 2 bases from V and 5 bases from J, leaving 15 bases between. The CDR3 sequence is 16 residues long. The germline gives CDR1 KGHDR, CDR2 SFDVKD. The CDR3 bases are TGTGCCACCAGTGATTCGAGGTCTACGGGGGACAATGAGCAGTTCTTC. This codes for CATSDSRSTGDNEQFF.

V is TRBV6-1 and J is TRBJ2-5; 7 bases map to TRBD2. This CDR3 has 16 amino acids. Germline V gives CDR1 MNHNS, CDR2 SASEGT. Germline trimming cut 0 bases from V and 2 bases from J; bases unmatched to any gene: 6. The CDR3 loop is CASSEAKWRGQETQYF. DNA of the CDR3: TGTGCCAGCAGTGAAGCCAAGTGGCGGGGGCAAGAGACCCAGTACTTC.

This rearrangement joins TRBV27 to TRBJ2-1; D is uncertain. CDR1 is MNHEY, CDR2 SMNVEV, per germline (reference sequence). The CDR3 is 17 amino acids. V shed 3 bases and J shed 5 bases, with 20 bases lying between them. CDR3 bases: TGTGCCAGCAGTTTGAGGCTAGTTGGGTTGGGTAACAATGAGCAGTTCTTC. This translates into CASSLRLVGLGNNEQFF.

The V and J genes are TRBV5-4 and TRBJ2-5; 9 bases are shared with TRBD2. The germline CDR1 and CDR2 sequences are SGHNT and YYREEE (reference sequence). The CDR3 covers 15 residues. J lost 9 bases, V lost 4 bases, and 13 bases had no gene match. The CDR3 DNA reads TGTGCCAGCAGCCCTGGGGGTTGGCGGGAGGGGGCCCAGTACTTC. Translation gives CASSPGGWREGAQYF.

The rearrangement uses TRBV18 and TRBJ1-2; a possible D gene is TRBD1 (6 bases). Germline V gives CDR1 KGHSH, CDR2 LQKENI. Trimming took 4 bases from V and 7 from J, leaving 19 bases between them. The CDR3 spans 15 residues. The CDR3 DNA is TGTGCCAGCTCACAGACACCGGGAACAGGGTCTGGCTACACCTTC. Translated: CASSQTPGTGSGYTF.

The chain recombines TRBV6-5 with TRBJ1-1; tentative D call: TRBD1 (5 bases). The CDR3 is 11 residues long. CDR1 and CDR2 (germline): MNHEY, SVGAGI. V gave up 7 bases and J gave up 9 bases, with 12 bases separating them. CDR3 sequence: CASTGGLKAFF. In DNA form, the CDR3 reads TGTGCCAGCACCGGGGGACTGAAAGCTTTCTTT.